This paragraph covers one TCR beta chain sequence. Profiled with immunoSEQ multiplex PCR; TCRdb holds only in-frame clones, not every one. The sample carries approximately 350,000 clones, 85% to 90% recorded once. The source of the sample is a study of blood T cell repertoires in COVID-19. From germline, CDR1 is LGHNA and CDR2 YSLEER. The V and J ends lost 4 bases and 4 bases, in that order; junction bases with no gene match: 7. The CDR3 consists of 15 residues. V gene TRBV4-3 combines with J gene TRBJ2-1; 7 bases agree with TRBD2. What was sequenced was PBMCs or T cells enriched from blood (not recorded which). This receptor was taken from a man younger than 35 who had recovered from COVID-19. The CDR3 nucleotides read TGCGCCAGCAGCCTGGGAGGGCGGGGTTACAATGAGCAGTTCTTC. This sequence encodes CASSLGGRGYNEQFF.